This T cell receptor beta chain was captured by sequencing in a study of cytomegalovirus exposure and HLA in healthy donors. CDR1 and CDR2 from the germline V gene are SGHDN and FVKESK. This CDR3 spans 15 amino acids. V was clipped by 1 base and J by 7 bases; unmatched bases: 3. Some clones are missing from TCRdb's copy, which holds only in-frame ones; the method was immunoSEQ multiplex PCR. The table shows about 50,000 clones, with approximately 94% occurring only once. Whole-study results and caveats: It was approximately 150 TCR beta chains that were listed as cytomegalovirus-associated. For most TCR sequences rarity was the rule, although some public TCRs occurred in many donors.

Details on this clone: What it binds is not known.

The source material was PBMCs. The V call is TRBV14, the J call TRBJ2-5; 13 positions match TRBD2. The sequence came from a man between 18 and 35 years old in good health and CMV-seronegative. CDR3 in amino acids: CASSQARTSGGTQYF. The CDR3 nucleotides read TGTGCCAGCAGCCAAGCGCGGACTAGCGGGGGGACCCAGTACTTC.